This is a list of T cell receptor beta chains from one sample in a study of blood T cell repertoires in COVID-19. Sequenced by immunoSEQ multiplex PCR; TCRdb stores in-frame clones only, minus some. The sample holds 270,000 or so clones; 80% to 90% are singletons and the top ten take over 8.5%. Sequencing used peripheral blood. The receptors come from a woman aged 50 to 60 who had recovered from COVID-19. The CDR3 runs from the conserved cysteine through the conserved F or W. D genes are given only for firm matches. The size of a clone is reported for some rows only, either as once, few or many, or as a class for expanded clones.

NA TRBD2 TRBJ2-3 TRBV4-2 CASSQWDGGREADTQYF TGTGCCAGCAGCCAATGGGATGGGGGGCGGGAGGCAGATACGCAGTATTTT
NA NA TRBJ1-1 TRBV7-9 CASIPLRFMNTEAFF TGTGCCAGCATCCCCCTCAGGTTCATGAACACTGAAGCTTTCTTT
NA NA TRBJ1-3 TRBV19 CASSIGEVAGRNTIYF TGTGCCAGTAGTATCGGCGAAGTGGCGGGGAGAAACACCATATATTTT
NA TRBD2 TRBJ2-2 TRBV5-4 CASSSLAGSNTGELFF TGTGCCAGCAGCTCCCTAGCGGGGTCGAACACCGGGGAGCTGTTTTTT
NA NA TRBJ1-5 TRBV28 CASSLTGMNNQPQHF TGTGCCAGCAGTTTAACAGGGATGAACAATCAGCCCCAGCATTTT
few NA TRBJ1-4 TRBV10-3 CAISLAPGTNEKLFF TGTGCCATCAGCCTAGCACCGGGTACTAATGAAAAACTGTTTTTT
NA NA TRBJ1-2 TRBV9 CASSAKTTGYYGYTF TGTGCCAGCAGCGCAAAAACGACAGGCTACTATGGCTACACCTTC
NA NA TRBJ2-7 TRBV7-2 CASSLSQGPYEQYF TGTGCCAGCAGCTTAAGCCAGGGTCCCTACGAGCAGTACTTC
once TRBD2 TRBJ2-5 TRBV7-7 CASSPGLAGGETQYF TGTGCCAGCAGCCCGGGACTAGCGGGAGGAGAGACCCAGTACTTC
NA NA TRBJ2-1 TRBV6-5 CASGTGLRHNEQFF TGTGCCAGCGGCACGGGACTTCGACACAATGAGCAGTTCTTC
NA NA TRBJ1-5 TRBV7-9 CASSLVGGQPQHF TGTGCCAGCAGCTTAGTCGGGGGTCAGCCCCAGCATTTT
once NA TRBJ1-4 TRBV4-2 CASSQDPVDRINEKLFF TGTGCCAGCAGCCAAGATCCCGTGGACAGAATTAATGAAAAACTGTTTTTT
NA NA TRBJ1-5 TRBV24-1 CATSDPQSSNQPQHF TGTGCCACCAGTGATCCCCAGTCTAGCAATCAGCCCCAGCATTTT
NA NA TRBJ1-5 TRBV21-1 CASSNVRDRDNQPQHF TGTGCCAGCAGCAACGTCCGGGACAGGGACAATCAGCCCCAGCATTTT